These 29 T cell receptor beta chains share one sample of origin, sequenced in a study of blood T cell repertoires in COVID-19. The protocol was immunoSEQ multiplex PCR, while the TCRdb copy is restricted to in-frame clones and leaves out a portion. The repertoire holds around 95,000 clones, with about 90% as singletons. The sample consisted of peripheral blood. These receptors all stem from a man aged 25 to 45 in a cohort sampled during active COVID-19.

The chain joins TRBV5-6 to TRBJ1-1; TRBD1 might be the D (6 bases). CDR1 SGHDT and CDR2 YYEEEE come from the germline V gene. The CDR3 spans 14 residues. Trimming pared 2 bases from V and 6 bases from J, leaving 14 bases between. The CDR3 coding sequence is TGTGCCAGCAGCTTCCGTCAGGGGCTCGCTGAAGCTTTCTTT. It yields the protein CASSFRQGLAEAFF.

The CDR3 protein is CASSLQRQGVDTIYF. CDR3 DNA sequence: TGCGCCAGCAGCCTTCAGAGACAGGGGGTGGACACCATATATTTT. This chain connects TRBV4-3 to TRBJ1-3, with 9 bases that match TRBD1. From germline, CDR1 is LGHNA and CDR2 YSLEER. The CDR3 consists of 15 residues. The junction had 9 bases not matched to a gene; V was cut back by 4 bases and J by 8 bases.

The V gene is TRBV5-8, the J gene TRBJ2-5, with D possibly matching TRBD2 (6 bases). CDR1 and CDR2 (germline): SGHTS, YDEGEE. CDR3 size: 14 residues. V was clipped by 3 bases and J by 1 base, with 10 bases between them. CDR3 in amino acids: CASSSAGLQETQYF. Written as DNA, the CDR3 is TGTGCCAGCAGCTCAGCGGGTCTCCAAGAGACCCAGTACTTC.

The chain is built from TRBV6-2 or TRBV6-3 and TRBJ2-2; 8 positions match TRBD1. This CDR3 spans 13 amino acids. Germline assignment: CDR1 MNHEY and CDR2 SVGEGT. V lost 4 bases to trimming and J lost 6 bases; unmatched junction nucleotides: 1. CDR3 protein: CASSWTGSGELFF. The CDR3 DNA reads TGTGCCAGCAGTTGGACAGGGTCCGGGGAGCTGTTTTTT.

The chain uses TRBV5-1 and TRBJ2-5; D perhaps matches TRBD2 (5 bases). The V end was cut by 0 bases, the J end by 5 bases, with 14 bases between. Germline V gene lookup returns CDR1 SGHRS and CDR2 YFSETQ. The CDR3 is made up of 15 amino acids. In DNA form, the CDR3 reads TGCGCCAGCAGCTTGGCCCCACGGACTGAGGAGACCCAGTACTTC. This encodes CASSLAPRTEETQYF.

This chain links TRBV5-4 with TRBJ2-2; D ambiguous. CDR1 SGHNT and CDR2 YYREEE come from the germline V gene (reference sequence). Trimming cost V 2 bases and J 2 bases, with 13 bases left between them. The CDR3 runs to 16 residues. CDR3 DNA sequence: TGTGCCAGCAGCTTATGGTCAGGCGTTAACACCGGGGAGCTGTTTTTT. Amino acid sequence: CASSLWSGVNTGELFF.

The chain carries TRBV7-2 and TRBJ2-4, with D perhaps TRBD2 (5 bases). CDR3 size: 15 residues. The ends were cut back, 1 base at V and 0 bases at J, with 7 bases in the middle. Germline V lookup: CDR1 SGHTA, CDR2 FQGNSA. The CDR3 sequence is CASSLDRGAKNIQYF. Written as DNA, the CDR3 is TGTGCCAGCAGCTTAGATCGGGGAGCCAAAAACATTCAGTACTTC.

This rearrangement joins TRBV6-5 to TRBJ2-7; D possibly corresponds to TRBD2 (6 bases). V lost 6 bases to trimming and J lost 3 bases, with 18 bases between them. Germline V gene data show CDR1 as MNHEY and CDR2 as SVGAGI. The CDR3 sequence is 15 residues long. CDR3 amino acids: CASSPNRDLGYEQYF. DNA of the CDR3: TGTGCCAGCAGCCCAAACCGGGACTTGGGCTACGAGCAGTACTTC.

This clone was counted between two and nine times. The chain has TRBV29-1 and TRBJ1-1; TRBD1 is a possible D gene (6 bases). V was clipped by 7 bases and J by 3 bases, with 18 bases between them. The germline gives CDR1 SQVTM, CDR2 ANQGSEA. This CDR3 comprises 14 residues. This CDR3 reads CSGTGLGKDTEAFF. The CDR3 DNA reads as TGCAGCGGAACAGGGTTGGGTAAGGACACTGAAGCTTTCTTT.

The chain uses TRBV3-1 (or the pseudogene TRBV3-2) and TRBJ2-1, with TRBD2 as a possible D gene (5 bases). The CDR3 runs to 12 residues. Per germline, CDR1 LGHDT and CDR2 YNNKEL (reference sequence). Trimming cost V 5 bases and J 15 bases, with 17 bases left between them. CDR3 DNA: TGTGCCAGCAGCACCCGGACTGCGGGTTGGTTCTTC. This translates into CASSTRTAGWFF.

V usage is TRBV27 and J usage is TRBJ2-7; no reliable D call. CDR3 length equals 15 residues. In germline, CDR1 is MNHEY, CDR2 SMNVEV (reference sequence). The ends were cut back, 1 base at V and 0 bases at J, with 10 bases in the middle. CDR3 sequence: CASSLLPGISYEQYF. CDR3 nucleotide sequence: TGTGCCAGCAGTTTATTACCGGGTATCTCCTACGAGCAGTACTTC.

The CDR3 region has the DNA TGTGCCAGCAGGTCCGAGTGGGGGGGCGAGAATGAGCAGTTCTTC. It is translated as CASRSEWGGENEQFF. The chain couples TRBV7-8 to TRBJ2-1; D possibly corresponds to TRBD2 (7 bases). This CDR3 has 15 amino acids. Trimming took off 6 bases at V and 7 bases at J, with 19 bases between the two ends. Germline lookup yields CDR1 SGHVS and CDR2 FQNEAQ.

The V gene is TRBV5-4, the J gene TRBJ2-3; 7 nucleotides line up with TRBD2. Germline V gives CDR1 SGHNT, CDR2 YYREEE (reference sequence). With 4 bases clipped from V and 8 bases from J, the junction kept 16 bases outside the gene matches. This CDR3 has 16 amino acids. The CDR3 here is CASSPDVGAGSTTQYF. As DNA, the CDR3 is TGTGCCAGCAGCCCCGATGTTGGAGCGGGAAGCACTACGCAGTATTTT. Full variable domain (outside the CDR3, taken from reference TRBV5-4 and TRBJ2-3): ETGVTQSPTHLIKTRGQQVTLRCSSQSGHNTVSWYQQALGQGPQFIFQYYREEENGRGNFPPRFSGLQFPNYSSELNVNALELDDSALYLCASSPDVGAGSTTQYFGPGTRLTVL.

This rearrangement joins TRBV6-1 to TRBJ2-1; 9 bases match TRBD2. The CDR3 is 16 amino acids. CDR1 and CDR2 from the germline V gene are MNHNS and SASEGT. The trim removed 1 base at V and 4 bases at J, leaving 5 bases unmatched. The CDR3 is CASSEEAGGLYNEQFF. CDR3 DNA sequence: TGTGCCAGCAGTGAAGAAGCGGGGGGTTTATACAATGAGCAGTTCTTC.

This clone was detected once. The genes are TRBV13 and TRBJ1-2; 8 positions agree with TRBD1. Germline CDR1 reads PRHDT; CDR2 reads FYEKMQ (reference sequence). V trimming: 4 bases; J trimming: 0 bases; junction bases outside the gene matches: 10. CDR3 size: 17 residues. The DNA of the CDR3 is TGTGCCAGCAGCTACAGCGGCAGGGGGCGTACTAACTATGGCTACACCTTC. Residues: CASSYSGRGRTNYGYTF.

The rearrangement uses TRBV6-5 and TRBJ2-3; possibly TRBD2 for D (6 bases). The germline V and J ends were trimmed by 5 bases and 6 bases, with 18 bases remaining between them. Looked up from germline, CDR1 is MNHEY and CDR2 is SVGAGI. This CDR3 is built from 15 residues. Here the CDR3 reads CASSLGGDVSDTQYF. DNA for the CDR3: TGTGCCAGCAGTCTCGGCGGGGACGTCTCGGATACGCAGTATTTT.

This chain connects TRBV7-3 to TRBJ2-6, with TRBD2 matching over 8 bases. The J segment lost 2 bases and the V segment lost 4 bases, leaving 7 bases of the junction unmatched. The CDR3 consists of 17 residues. Per germline, CDR1 SGHTA and CDR2 FQGTGA. The CDR3 DNA reads TGTGCCAGCAGCTCCAGCCCCGGGGGGGCTGGGGCCAACGTCCTGACTTTC. Amino acid sequence: CASSSSPGGAGANVLTF.

There are a few counts of this clone. The gene calls are TRBV5-4 and TRBJ1-6; TRBD1 matches 8 bases. The V gene end was trimmed by 4 bases and the J gene end by 13 bases; junction bases not matched to a gene: 10. The CDR3 length is 14 residues. Per the germline V gene, CDR1 is SGHNT and CDR2 is YYREEE (reference sequence). CDR3 sequence (DNA): TGTGCCAGCAGCCCGGACAGGGCGGGGAGGCCCCTCCACTTT. Translation gives CASSPDRAGRPLHF. Together with reference TRBV5-4 and TRBJ1-6, the CDR3 gives the full variable domain: ETGVTQSPTHLIKTRGQQVTLRCSSQSGHNTVSWYQQALGQGPQFIFQYYREEENGRGNFPPRFSGLQFPNYSSELNVNALELDDSALYLCASSPDRAGRPLHFGNGTRLTVT.

The CDR3 here is CASSGSGVRLSSSYEQYF. In DNA, the CDR3 is TGTGCCAGCAGTGGATCCGGAGTTCGCTTATCAAGCTCCTACGAGCAGTACTTC. The chain employs TRBV6-4 and TRBJ2-7, with D unclear. The CDR3 spans 18 residues. Germline V gene sequence: CDR1 MRHNA, CDR2 SNTAGT. The V end lost 4 bases, the J end lost 0 bases, and 22 bases lay between the germline ends.

In regard to this clone: At one end, the junction sequence differs from germline, possibly due to a read error. Other nucleotide sequences from this sample produce the same CDR3. V usage is TRBV4-3 and J usage is TRBJ1-6; 7 bases are shared with TRBD1. This CDR3 has 16 amino acids. CDR1 and CDR2 (germline): LGHNA, YSLEER. In DNA, the CDR3 is TGCGCCAGTAGCCGAACCCTAGGGGGCGTCGATTCACCCCTCCACTTT. Encoded protein: CASSRTLGGVDSPLHF.

In this sample, this clone turned up once. The DNA for the CDR3 is TGTGCCAGCAGCCAAGGTGGACTAGCGGGGGATACGCAGTATTTT. Translation gives CASSQGGLAGDTQYF. The chain uses TRBV3-1 (or the pseudogene TRBV3-2) and TRBJ2-3, with 12 positions matching TRBD2. CDR3 length equals 15 residues. Trimming took 1 base from V and 6 from J; bases not matched to a gene: 2. In germline, CDR1 is LGHDT, CDR2 YNNKEL (reference sequence).

This sequence joins TRBV5-5 and TRBJ1-2; D remains unclear. The CDR3 spans 13 residues. Trimming took 4 bases from V and 7 from J, leaving 14 bases between them. In germline, CDR1 is SGHKS, CDR2 YYEKEE (reference sequence). CDR3 DNA sequence: TGTGCCAGCAGCCAGTCGACCTCGGGTGGCTACACCTTC. Translating it yields CASSQSTSGGYTF.

A single count supports this clone. This chain joins TRBV11-3 and TRBJ2-2; unclear D gene. The CDR3 length is 11 residues. V shed 7 bases and J shed 8 bases, with 8 bases lying between them. From germline, CDR1 is SGHNT and CDR2 YENEEA. In DNA, the CDR3 is TGTGCCAGCATGGTTCGGGGGGAGCTGTTTTTT. Its protein product is CASMVRGELFF.

J is TRBJ2-7 and V is TRBV19; 10 bases fit TRBD1. After removal of 6 bases from V and 3 bases from J, the junction contained 8 bases not matched to a gene. Germline V gene data show CDR1 as LNHDA and CDR2 as SQIVND (reference sequence). The CDR3 spans 15 residues. The CDR3 coding sequence is TGTGCCAGTAGCGCGAGGGACAGGGGCCACTACGAGCAGTACTTC. It encodes CASSARDRGHYEQYF. Using reference TRBV19 and TRBJ2-7 for the parts outside the CDR3, the full variable domain is DGGITQSPKYLFRKEGQNVTLSCEQNLNHDAMYWYRQDPGQGLRLIYYSQIVNDFQKGDIAEGYSVSREKKESFPLTVTSAQKNPTAFYLCASSARDRGHYEQYFGPGTRLTVT.

V usage is TRBV7-6 and J usage is TRBJ2-7; 15 bases match TRBD2. The CDR3 has 15 amino acids. V shed 4 bases, J shed 6 bases, and the junction held 4 bases outside the gene matches. The germline CDR1 and CDR2 sequences are SGHVS and FNYEAQ. CDR3 protein: CASSSGTSGGLEQYF. DNA for the CDR3: TGTGCCAGCAGCTCAGGGACTAGCGGGGGGCTCGAGCAGTACTTC.

V and J are TRBV9 and TRBJ2-5; possibly TRBD1 for D (6 bases). In germline, CDR1 is SGDLS, CDR2 YYNGEE. The CDR3 is made up of 15 amino acids. The V and J ends lost 3 bases and 1 base respectively, with 13 bases between them. The CDR3 DNA is TGTGCCAGCAGCGAACTCGGGACAATCCAAGAGACCCAGTACTTC. This encodes CASSELGTIQETQYF.

The chain employs TRBV7-2 and TRBJ2-7; TRBD1 aligns across 8 bases. With V trimmed by 1 base and J by 2 bases, 7 bases remained unmatched. This CDR3 has 16 amino acids. Germline V gives CDR1 SGHTA, CDR2 FQGNSA. CDR3 coding DNA: TGTGCCAGCAGCTTAGGGGTGGACAGGGTGACCTACGAGCAGTACTTC. It encodes CASSLGVDRVTYEQYF.

The chain carries TRBV30 and TRBJ1-2, with D hard to call. CDR3 size: 14 residues. Trimming removed 5 bases at V and 0 bases at J, with 13 bases between. Germline loops: CDR1 GTSNPN, CDR2 SVGIG (reference sequence). This chain's CDR3 is CAWLTPGANYGYTF. CDR3 nucleotide sequence: TGTGCCTGGCTTACCCCGGGAGCTAACTATGGCTACACCTTC.

This clone was seen only once. This rearrangement joins TRBV5-6 to TRBJ1-1; D not certain. CDR3 length: 16 residues. Germline CDR1 reads SGHDT; CDR2 reads YYEEEE. The ends were cut back, 0 bases at V and 0 bases at J, with 12 bases in the middle. CDR3 region: CASSLVTDGMNTEAFF. CDR3 DNA: TGTGCCAGCAGCTTGGTCACCGACGGGATGAACACTGAAGCTTTCTTT. Filled out from reference TRBV5-6 and TRBJ1-1, the complete variable domain reads DAGVTQSPTHLIKTRGQQVTLRCSPKSGHDTVSWYQQALGQGPQFIFQYYEEEERQRGNFPDRFSGHQFPNYSSELNVNALLLGDSALYLCASSLVTDGMNTEAFFGQGTRLTVV.